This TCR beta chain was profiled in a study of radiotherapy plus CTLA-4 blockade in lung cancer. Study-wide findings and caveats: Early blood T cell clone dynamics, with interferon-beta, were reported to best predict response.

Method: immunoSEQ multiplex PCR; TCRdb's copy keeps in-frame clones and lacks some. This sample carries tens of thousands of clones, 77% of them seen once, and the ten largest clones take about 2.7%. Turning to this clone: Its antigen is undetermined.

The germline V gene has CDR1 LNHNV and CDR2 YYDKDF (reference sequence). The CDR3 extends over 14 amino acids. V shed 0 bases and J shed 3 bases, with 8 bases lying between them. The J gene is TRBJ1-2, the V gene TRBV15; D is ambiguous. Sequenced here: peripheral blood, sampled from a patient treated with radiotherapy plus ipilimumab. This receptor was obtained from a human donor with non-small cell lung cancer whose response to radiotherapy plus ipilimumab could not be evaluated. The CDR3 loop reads CATSRDRQDYGYTF. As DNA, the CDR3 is TGTGCCACCAGCAGAGATAGGCAGGACTATGGCTACACCTTC.